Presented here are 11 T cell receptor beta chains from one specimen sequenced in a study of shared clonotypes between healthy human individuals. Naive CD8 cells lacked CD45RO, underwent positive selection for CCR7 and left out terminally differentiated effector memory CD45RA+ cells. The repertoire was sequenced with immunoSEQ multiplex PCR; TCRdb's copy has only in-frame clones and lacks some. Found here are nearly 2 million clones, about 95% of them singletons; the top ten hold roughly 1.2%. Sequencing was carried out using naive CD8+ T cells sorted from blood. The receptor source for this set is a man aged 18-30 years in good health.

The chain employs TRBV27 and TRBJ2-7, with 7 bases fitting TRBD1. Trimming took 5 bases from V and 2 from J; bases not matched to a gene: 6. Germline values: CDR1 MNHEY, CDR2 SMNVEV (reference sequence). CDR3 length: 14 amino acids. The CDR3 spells CASSIQGWAYEQYF. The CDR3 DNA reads TGTGCCAGCAGTATACAGGGGTGGGCCTACGAGCAGTACTTC.

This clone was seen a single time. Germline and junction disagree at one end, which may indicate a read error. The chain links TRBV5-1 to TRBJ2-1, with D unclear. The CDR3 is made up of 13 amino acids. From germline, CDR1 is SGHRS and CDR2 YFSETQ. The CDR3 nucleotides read TGCGCCAGCAGTTTGGATCTGAGAAGTGAGCAGTTCTTC. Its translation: CASSLDLRSEQFF.

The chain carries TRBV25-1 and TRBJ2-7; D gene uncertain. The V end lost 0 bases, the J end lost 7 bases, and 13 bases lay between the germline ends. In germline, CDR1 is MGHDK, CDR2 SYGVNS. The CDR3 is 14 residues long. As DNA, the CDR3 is TGTGCCAGCAGTGAATATGGGATTCCTGGGGAGCAGTACTTC. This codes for CASSEYGIPGEQYF.

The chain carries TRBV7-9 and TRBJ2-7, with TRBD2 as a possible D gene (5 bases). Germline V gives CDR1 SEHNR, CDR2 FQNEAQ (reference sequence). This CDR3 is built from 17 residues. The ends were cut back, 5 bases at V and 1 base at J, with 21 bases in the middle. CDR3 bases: TGTGCCAGCAGCCCACCGCCGGAGGCGGCAGCGTCCTACGAGCAGTACTTC. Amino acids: CASSPPPEAAASYEQYF.

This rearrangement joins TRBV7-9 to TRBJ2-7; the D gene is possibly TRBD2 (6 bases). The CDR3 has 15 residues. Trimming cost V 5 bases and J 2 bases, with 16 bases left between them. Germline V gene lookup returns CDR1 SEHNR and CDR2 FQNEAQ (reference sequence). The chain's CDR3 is CASSTPGLHPYEQYF. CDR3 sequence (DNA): TGTGCCAGCAGCACACCGGGACTCCATCCCTACGAGCAGTACTTC. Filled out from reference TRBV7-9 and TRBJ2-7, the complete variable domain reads DTGVSQNPRHKITKRGQNVTFRCDPISEHNRLYWYRQTLGQGPEFLTYFQNEAQLEKSRLLSDRFSAERPKGSFSTLEIQRTEQGDSAMYLCASSTPGLHPYEQYFGPGTRLTVT.

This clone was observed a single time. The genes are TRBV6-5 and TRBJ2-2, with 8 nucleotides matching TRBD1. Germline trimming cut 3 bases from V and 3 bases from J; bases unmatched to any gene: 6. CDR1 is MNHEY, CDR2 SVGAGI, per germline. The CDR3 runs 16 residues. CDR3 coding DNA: TGTGCCAGCAGTTATGAGACAGGGGCGGACACCGGGGAGCTGTTTTTT. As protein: CASSYETGADTGELFF.

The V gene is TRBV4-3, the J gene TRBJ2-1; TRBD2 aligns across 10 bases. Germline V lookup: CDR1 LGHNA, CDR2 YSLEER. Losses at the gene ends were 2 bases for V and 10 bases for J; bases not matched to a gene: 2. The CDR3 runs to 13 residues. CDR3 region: CASSQWTSGEQFF. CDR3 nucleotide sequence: TGCGCCAGCAGCCAATGGACTAGCGGAGAGCAGTTCTTC.

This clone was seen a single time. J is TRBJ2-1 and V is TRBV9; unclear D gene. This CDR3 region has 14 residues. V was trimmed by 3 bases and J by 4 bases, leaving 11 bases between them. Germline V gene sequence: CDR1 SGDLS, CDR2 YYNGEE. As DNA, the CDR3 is TGTGCCAGCAGCGCCGAGGTAGAATACAATGAGCAGTTCTTC. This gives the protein CASSAEVEYNEQFF.

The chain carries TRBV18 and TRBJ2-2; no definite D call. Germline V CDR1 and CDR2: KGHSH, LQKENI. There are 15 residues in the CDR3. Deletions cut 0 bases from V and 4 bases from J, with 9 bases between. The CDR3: CASSPPGSITGELFF. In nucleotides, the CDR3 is TGTGCCAGCTCACCACCGGGCAGCATCACCGGGGAGCTGTTTTTT.

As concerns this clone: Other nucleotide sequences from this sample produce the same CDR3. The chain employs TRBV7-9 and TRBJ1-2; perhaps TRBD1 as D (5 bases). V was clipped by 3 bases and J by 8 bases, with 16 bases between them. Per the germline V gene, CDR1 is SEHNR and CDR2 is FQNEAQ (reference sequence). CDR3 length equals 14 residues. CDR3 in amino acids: CASSLGGTAQGYTF. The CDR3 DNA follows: TGTGCCAGCAGCTTGGGAGGGACGGCCCAGGGCTACACCTTC.

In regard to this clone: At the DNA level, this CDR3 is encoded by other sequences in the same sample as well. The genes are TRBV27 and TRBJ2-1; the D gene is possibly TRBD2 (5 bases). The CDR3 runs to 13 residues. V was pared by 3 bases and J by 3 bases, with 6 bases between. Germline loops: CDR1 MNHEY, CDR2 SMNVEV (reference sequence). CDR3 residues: CASSFGLYNEQFF. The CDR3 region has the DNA TGTGCCAGCAGTTTCGGACTCTACAATGAGCAGTTCTTC.